These 16 T cell receptor beta chains share one sample of origin, sequenced in a study of blood T cell repertoires in COVID-19. Generated by immunoSEQ multiplex PCR, the TCRdb table keeps only in-frame clones and is missing some. Among around 480,000 clones listed, around 90% were seen once. The sample comprised PBMCs or T cells enriched from blood (not recorded which). The receptors originated from a woman between 18 and 30 years old who had recovered from COVID-19.

The chain uses TRBV5-1 and TRBJ1-2; D is uncertain. This CDR3 has 14 amino acids. Germline V lookup: CDR1 SGHRS, CDR2 YFSETQ. V lost 4 bases and J lost 8, with 18 bases in between. CDR3 residues: CASSQDPSPGGYTF. CDR3 sequence (DNA): TGCGCCAGCAGCCAGGATCCTTCCCCGGGGGGCTACACCTTC.

The chain uses TRBV9 and TRBJ1-1; 9 bases are a match to TRBD1. The ends lost 2 bases at V and 11 bases at J; junction bases unmatched: 4. CDR1 and CDR2 from the germline V gene are SGDLS and YYNGEE. This CDR3 has 12 amino acids. The CDR3 loop reads CASSVTGGKAFF. The CDR3 region has the DNA TGTGCCAGCAGCGTTACAGGGGGCAAGGCTTTCTTT.

The chain is built from TRBV27 and TRBJ2-7; D is ambiguous. The length of the CDR3 is 14 residues. CDR1 MNHEY and CDR2 SMNVEV come from the germline V gene (reference sequence). V lost 8 bases, J lost 3 bases, and 17 bases lay in between. The CDR3 protein is CASSRGHDFYEQYF. The CDR3 nucleotides are TGTGCCAGCTCCAGAGGCCACGATTTCTACGAGCAGTACTTC.

The chain is built from TRBV6-5 and TRBJ1-5, with no clear D. V was clipped by 8 bases and J by 4 bases, with 12 bases between them. Germline CDR1 reads MNHEY; CDR2 reads SVGAGI. The CDR3 spans 13 residues. DNA for the CDR3: TGTGCCAGCCCTAAAAGAGCGAATCAGCCCCAGCATTTT. Translating gives CASPKRANQPQHF.

The chain is built from TRBV2 and TRBJ1-1; TRBD1 might be the D (5 bases). The CDR3 consists of 13 residues. Germline V CDR1 and CDR2: SNHLY, FYNNEI. Between the trimmed V and J ends, which lost 8 bases and 2 bases, there was a span of 12 bases. The CDR3, as DNA: TGTGCCAGCGGAGGGGAGAAAAACACTGAAGCTTTCTTT. Encoded protein: CASGGEKNTEAFF.

This clone has just a few counts. The rearrangement uses TRBV2 and TRBJ1-5, with TRBD1 identical over 8 bases. The CDR3 loop spans 14 amino acids. V trimming: 5 bases; J trimming: 7 bases; junction bases outside the gene matches: 7. Germline loops: CDR1 SNHLY, CDR2 FYNNEI. CDR3 in DNA: TGTGCCAGCAGTATGGGACAGGAGGGCCAGCCCCAGCATTTT. The encoded protein is CASSMGQEGQPQHF.

The rearrangement joins TRBV3-1 (or the pseudogene TRBV3-2) to TRBJ2-5; D remains ambiguous. This CDR3 region has 12 residues. Germline V CDR1 and CDR2: LGHDT, YNNKEL (reference sequence). The germline V and J ends were trimmed by 4 bases and 5 bases, with 8 bases remaining between them. The CDR3 coding sequence is TGTGCCAGCAGCCCCGTCGTGGAGACCCAGTACTTC. It specifies CASSPVVETQYF.

The chain links TRBV10-3 to TRBJ1-4, with D possibly being TRBD1 (6 bases). CDR1 ENHRY and CDR2 SYGVKD come from the germline V gene. The V gene lost 4 bases and the J gene lost 8 bases, with 14 bases spanning the gap. CDR3 length: 14 amino acids. This CDR3 reads CAISAQGQGEKLFF. The CDR3 bases are TGTGCCATCAGTGCGCAGGGGCAAGGGGAAAAACTGTTTTTT.

This clone was seen once. The chain recombines TRBV10-3 with TRBJ2-3; a weak D match, TRBD2 (7 bases). V was trimmed by 3 bases and J by 3 bases, leaving 13 bases between them. This CDR3 is 15 amino acids long. The germline gives CDR1 ENHRY, CDR2 SYGVKD. The CDR3 bases are TGTGCCATCAGTGAAGGGAGGGGGGGTACAGATACGCAGTATTTT. It encodes CAISEGRGGTDTQYF.

The genes are TRBV6-5 and TRBJ1-4; no definite D call. This CDR3 is 13 amino acids long. Germline CDR1 and CDR2: MNHEY and SVGAGI. V was cut by 5 bases and J by 2 bases, with 6 bases left in between. CDR3 amino acids: CASSMRTNEKLFF. In DNA form, the CDR3 reads TGTGCCAGCAGTATGCGGACTAATGAAAAACTGTTTTTT.

The gene calls are TRBV6-5 and TRBJ1-6; D might be TRBD1 (5 bases). Germline CDR1 and CDR2: MNHEY and SVGAGI. The CDR3 loop spans 13 amino acids. V dropped 5 bases and J dropped 8 bases, with 10 bases sitting between them. The CDR3 DNA reads TGTGCCAGCAGTCAGGGTAAAGATTCACCCCTCCACTTT. It is translated as CASSQGKDSPLHF.

Worth noting for this clone: The missing conserved phenylalanine or tryptophan at the end of this CDR3 makes a read error likely. The DNA is omitted, as the CDR3 cannot be located on it reliably, and the CDR3 follows TCRdb's listing. The rearrangement uses TRBV5-4 and TRBJ1-2; TRBD1 reflects the table's D call only, with no check against the DNA. Germline V gene lookup returns CDR1 SGHNT and CDR2 YYREEE (reference sequence). The length of the CDR3 is 13 amino acids, counting both ends. The CDR3 reads CASSLEQGALPSH.

The chain employs TRBV27 and TRBJ1-1; D uncertain. The CDR3 spans 13 residues. The germline gives CDR1 MNHEY, CDR2 SMNVEV (reference sequence). The ends were cut back, 5 bases at V and 4 bases at J, with 11 bases in the middle. This CDR3 reads CASSRGFGTEAFF. The CDR3 DNA reads as TGTGCCAGCAGTCGGGGATTCGGCACTGAAGCTTTCTTT.

V usage is TRBV12-3 or TRBV12-4 and J usage is TRBJ1-1; weak D call: TRBD1 (6 bases). Between the trimmed V and J ends, which lost 11 bases and 7 bases, there was a span of 14 bases. The CDR3 length is 11 residues. CDR3 DNA: TGTGCCGGTGGGGGAGGGGGTGAAGCTTTCTTT. Protein: CAGGGGGEAFF.

This clone was picked up many times. The J gene is TRBJ2-3, the V gene TRBV4-2; 7 bases match TRBD2. The junction had 2 bases not matched to a gene; V was cut back by 4 bases and J by 4 bases. The germline gives CDR1 LGHNA, CDR2 YNFKEQ. CDR3 length equals 13 residues. DNA for the CDR3: TGTGCCAGCAGCCGGGGGGGGGCAGATACGCAGTATTTT. Translating gives CASSRGGADTQYF.

This clone was picked up a small number of times. The CDR3 bases are TGTGCCAGCAGTTACGATCAGAGAGGGTCTGAAGCTTTCTTT. Its translation: CASSYDQRGSEAFF. The chain couples TRBV6-5 to TRBJ1-1; no definite D call. The CDR3 extends over 14 amino acids. V lost 2 bases and J 6 bases, leaving 13 bases between the germline ends. Germline loops: CDR1 MNHEY, CDR2 SVGAGI.